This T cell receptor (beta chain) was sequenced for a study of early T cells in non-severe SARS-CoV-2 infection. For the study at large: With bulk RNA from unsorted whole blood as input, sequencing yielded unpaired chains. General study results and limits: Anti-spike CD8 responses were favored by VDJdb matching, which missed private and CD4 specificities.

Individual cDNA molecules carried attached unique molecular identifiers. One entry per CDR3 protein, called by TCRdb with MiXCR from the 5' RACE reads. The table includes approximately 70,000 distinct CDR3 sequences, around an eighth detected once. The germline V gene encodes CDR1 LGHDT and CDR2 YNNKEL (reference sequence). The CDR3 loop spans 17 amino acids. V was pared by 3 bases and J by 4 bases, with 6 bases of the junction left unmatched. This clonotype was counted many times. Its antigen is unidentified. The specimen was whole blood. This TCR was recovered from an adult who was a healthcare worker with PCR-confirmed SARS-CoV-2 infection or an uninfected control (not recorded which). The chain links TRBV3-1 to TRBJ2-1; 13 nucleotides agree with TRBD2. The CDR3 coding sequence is TGTGCCAGCAGCCAGGGGACTAGCGGGATCTTATACAATGAGCAGTTCTTC. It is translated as CASSQGTSGILYNEQFF.